This T cell receptor beta chain was profiled in a study of blood T cell repertoires in COVID-19. Study at large: From T cells, B-cell-depleted T cells, or PBMCs came the material, which was cDNA or gDNA.

The CDR3 extends over 13 amino acids. CDR1 LNHDA and CDR2 SQIVND come from the germline V gene (reference sequence). The germline V and J ends were trimmed by 7 bases and 7 bases, with 14 bases remaining between them. Authors' methods: Reference gene primer amplification in the assay estimated nucleated cell counts. Repertoires were generated with immunoSEQ multiplex PCR, while TCRdb's copy carries only in-frame clones and drops some. V and J calls and clone size are those listed in that table; D and trimming were worked out from the DNA. The sample records 150,000 to 200,000 clones, about 85% being singletons. Seattle's enrolled individuals joined amid active infection and were then monitored longitudinally.

The source material was peripheral blood. This chain joins TRBV19 and TRBJ2-1, with no clear D. The sequence was collected from a woman between 45 and 60 years old with COVID-19, enrolled during active disease. The CDR3 DNA reads as TGTGCCAGTACCCCGGGTCGGTGGAATGAGCAGTTCTTC. Its protein product is CASTPGRWNEQFF.